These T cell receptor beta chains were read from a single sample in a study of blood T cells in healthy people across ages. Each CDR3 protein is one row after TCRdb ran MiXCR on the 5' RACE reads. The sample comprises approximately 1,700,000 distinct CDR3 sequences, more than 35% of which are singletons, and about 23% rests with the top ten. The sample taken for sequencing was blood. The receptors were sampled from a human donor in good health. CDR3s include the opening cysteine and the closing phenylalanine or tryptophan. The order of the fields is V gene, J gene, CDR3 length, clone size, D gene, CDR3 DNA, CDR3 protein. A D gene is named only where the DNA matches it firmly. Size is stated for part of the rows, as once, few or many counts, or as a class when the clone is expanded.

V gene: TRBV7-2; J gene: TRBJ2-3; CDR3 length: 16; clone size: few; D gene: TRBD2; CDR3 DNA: TGTGCCAGCAGCTCTTGGACTAGCGGAAACACAGATACGCAGTATTTT; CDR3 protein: CASSSWTSGNTDTQYF
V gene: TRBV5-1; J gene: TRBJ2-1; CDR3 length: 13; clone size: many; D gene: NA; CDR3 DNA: TGCGCCAGCAGCTTGACTCCTCCGGAGGAGCAGTTCTTC; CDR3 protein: CASSLTPPEEQFF
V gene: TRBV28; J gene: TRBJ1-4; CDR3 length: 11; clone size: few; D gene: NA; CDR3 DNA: TGTGCCAGCAGTTTGGGAACTGCACTGTTTTTT; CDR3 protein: CASSLGTALFF
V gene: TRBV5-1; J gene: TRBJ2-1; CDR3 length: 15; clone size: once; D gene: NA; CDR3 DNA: TGCGCCAGCAGCATTGGAGGGGGGGGCCGGGCCGGGCAGTTCTTC; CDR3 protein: CASSIGGGGRAGQFF
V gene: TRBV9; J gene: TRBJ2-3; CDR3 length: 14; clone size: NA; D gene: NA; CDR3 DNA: TGTGCCAGCAGCACGTGGGCGTTATCAGATACGCAGTATTTT; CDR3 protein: CASSTWALSDTQYF
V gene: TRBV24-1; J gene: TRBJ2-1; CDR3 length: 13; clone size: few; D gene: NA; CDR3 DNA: TGTGCCACCAGGGAGGGGGATTTGAATGAGCAGTTCTTC; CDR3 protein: CATREGDLNEQFF
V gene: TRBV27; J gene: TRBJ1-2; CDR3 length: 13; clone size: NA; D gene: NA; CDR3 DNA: TGTGCCAGCAGTTCCGGGCCACCCTATGGCTACACCTTC; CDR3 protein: CASSSGPPYGYTF
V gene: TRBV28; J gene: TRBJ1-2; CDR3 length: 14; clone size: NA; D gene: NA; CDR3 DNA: TGTGCCAGCAGTTTACGGGTGCCCATTAGTGGCTACACCTTC; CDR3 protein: CASSLRVPISGYTF
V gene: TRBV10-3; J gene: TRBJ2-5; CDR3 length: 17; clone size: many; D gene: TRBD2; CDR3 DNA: TGTGCCATCAGTGAGTCCTTCGTCGCTAGCGGACAAGAGACCCAGTACTTC; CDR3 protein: CAISESFVASGQETQYF
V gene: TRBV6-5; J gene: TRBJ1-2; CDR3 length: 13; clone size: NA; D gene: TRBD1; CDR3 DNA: TGTGCCAGTTTGGGACAGCTTAACTATGGCTACACCTTC; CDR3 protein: CASLGQLNYGYTF
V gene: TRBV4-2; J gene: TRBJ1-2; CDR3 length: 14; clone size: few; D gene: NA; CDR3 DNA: TGTGCCGGCAGCCAAGAGGACCGCTGGTATGGCTACACCTTC; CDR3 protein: CAGSQEDRWYGYTF
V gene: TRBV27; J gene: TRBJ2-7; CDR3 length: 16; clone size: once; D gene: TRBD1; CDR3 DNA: TGTGCCAGCAGACCCATGGGACAGTCTCGGTCCCACGAGCAGTACTTC; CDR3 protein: CASRPMGQSRSHEQYF
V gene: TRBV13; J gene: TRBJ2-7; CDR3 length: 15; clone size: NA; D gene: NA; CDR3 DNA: TGTGCCAGCAGCCCCCCCCGGTCAGGGGTAATCGAGCAGTACTTC; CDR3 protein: CASSPPRSGVIEQYF
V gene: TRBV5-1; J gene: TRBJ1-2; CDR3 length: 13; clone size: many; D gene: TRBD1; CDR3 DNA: TGCGCCAGCAGCGCCGGGACAGACTATGGCTACACCTTC; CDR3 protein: CASSAGTDYGYTF
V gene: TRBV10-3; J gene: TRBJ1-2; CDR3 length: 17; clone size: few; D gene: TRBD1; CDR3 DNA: TGTGCCATCAGTTACCTGCTCAGGGACAGGGTGCACTATGGCTACACCTTC; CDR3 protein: CAISYLLRDRVHYGYTF
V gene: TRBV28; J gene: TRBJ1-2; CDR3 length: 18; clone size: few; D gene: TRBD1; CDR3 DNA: TGTGCCAGCAGTAAACAAGGGACAGGGCAGGTGAAGGACTATGGCTACACCTTC; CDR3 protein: CASSKQGTGQVKDYGYTF
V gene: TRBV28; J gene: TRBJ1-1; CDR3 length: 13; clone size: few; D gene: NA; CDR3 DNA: TGTGCCAGCAGTTTCTCCGCCGGGACAGAAGCTTTCTTT; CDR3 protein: CASSFSAGTEAFF
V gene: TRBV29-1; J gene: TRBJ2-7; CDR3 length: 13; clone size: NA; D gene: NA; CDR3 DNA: TGCAGCGTCGTCGGGATACCCCCTGACGAGCAGTACTTC; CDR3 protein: CSVVGIPPDEQYF
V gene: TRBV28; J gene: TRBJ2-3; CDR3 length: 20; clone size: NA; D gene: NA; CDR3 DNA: TGTGCCAGCAGTTCTCGGTGGGGCAGGGGAGGAAGGAAGGTCACAGATACGCAGTATTTT; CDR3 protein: CASSSRWGRGGRKVTDTQYF
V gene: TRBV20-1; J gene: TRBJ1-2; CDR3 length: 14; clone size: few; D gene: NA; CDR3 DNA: TGCAGCCCCCAGGACAGTCGATTTAACTATGGCTACACCTTC; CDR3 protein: CSPQDSRFNYGYTF
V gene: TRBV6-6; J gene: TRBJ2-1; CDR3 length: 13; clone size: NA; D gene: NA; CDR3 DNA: TGTGCCAGCAGTTACTACCTACTCAATGAGCAGTTCTTC; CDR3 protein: CASSYYLLNEQFF
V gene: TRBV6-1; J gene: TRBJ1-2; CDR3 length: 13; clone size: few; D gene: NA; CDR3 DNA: TGTGCCAGCAGTGAAGACCCCGGGAGGGGCTACACCTTC; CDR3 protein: CASSEDPGRGYTF
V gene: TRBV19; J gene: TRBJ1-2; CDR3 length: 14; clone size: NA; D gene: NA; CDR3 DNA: TGTGCCAGTAGTCCGATGGGAACTGGTTGGGGCTACACCTTC; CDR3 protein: CASSPMGTGWGYTF
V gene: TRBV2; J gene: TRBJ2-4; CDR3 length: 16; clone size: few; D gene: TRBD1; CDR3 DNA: TGTGCCAGCCGGGACAGGGCCTCGACCGGCAAAAACATTCAGTACTTC; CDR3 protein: CASRDRASTGKNIQYF
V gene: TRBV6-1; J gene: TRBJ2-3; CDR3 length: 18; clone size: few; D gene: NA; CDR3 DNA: TGTGCCAGCAGTGAAGCGCTTACTAGCCGCCGACGCACAGATACGCAGTATTTT; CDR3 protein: CASSEALTSRRRTDTQYF
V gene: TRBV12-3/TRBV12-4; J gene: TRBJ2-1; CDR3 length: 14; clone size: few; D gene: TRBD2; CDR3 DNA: TGTGCCAGCAGTTATACTAGCGGCTACAATGAGCAGTTCTTC; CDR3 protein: CASSYTSGYNEQFF